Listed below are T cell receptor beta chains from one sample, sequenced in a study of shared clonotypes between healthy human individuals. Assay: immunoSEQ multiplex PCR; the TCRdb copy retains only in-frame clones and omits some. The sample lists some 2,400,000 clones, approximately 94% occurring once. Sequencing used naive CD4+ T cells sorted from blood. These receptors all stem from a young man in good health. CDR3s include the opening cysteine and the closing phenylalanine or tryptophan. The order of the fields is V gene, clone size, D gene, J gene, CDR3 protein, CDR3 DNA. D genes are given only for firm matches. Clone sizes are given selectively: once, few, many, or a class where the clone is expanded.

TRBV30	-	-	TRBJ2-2	CAWSEEFKDAGELFF	TGTGCCTGGAGTGAAGAATTCAAGGACGCCGGGGAGCTGTTTTTT
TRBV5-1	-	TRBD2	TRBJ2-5	CASSLGSSGIGETQYF	TGCGCCAGCAGCTTGGGTTCTAGCGGGATCGGCGAGACCCAGTACTTC
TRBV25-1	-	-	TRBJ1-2	CASGGTGGYTF	TGTGCAAGCGGGGGAACAGGAGGCTACACCTTC
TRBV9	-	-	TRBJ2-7	CASSEGTNLYEQYF	TGTGCCAGCAGCGAGGGCACGAACCTCTACGAGCAGTACTTC
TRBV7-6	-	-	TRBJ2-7	CASSLVETASYEQYF	TGTGCCAGCAGCTTAGTGGAGACGGCCTCCTACGAGCAGTACTTC
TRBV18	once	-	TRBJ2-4	CASSPATRDNRDIQYF	TGTGCCAGCTCACCCGCGACACGGGACAATCGGGACATTCAGTACTTC
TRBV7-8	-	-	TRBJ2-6	CASSFQVTGANVLTF	TGTGCCAGCAGCTTCCAGGTGACTGGGGCCAACGTCCTGACTTTC
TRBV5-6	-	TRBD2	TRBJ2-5	CASSFSSSGEQDF	TGTGCCAGCAGCTTTAGCTCTAGCGGGGAGCAGGACTTC
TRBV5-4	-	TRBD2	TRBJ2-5	CASSYGLAGISETQYF	TGTGCCAGCAGCTACGGACTAGCGGGGATCTCGGAGACCCAGTACTTC
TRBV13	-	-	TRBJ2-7	CASSSGLSLPYEQYF	TGTGCCAGCAGCTCGGGACTCAGCCTACCCTACGAGCAGTACTTC
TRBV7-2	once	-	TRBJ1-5	CASSGGLSNQPQHF	TGTGCCAGCAGCGGGGGTCTTAGCAATCAGCCCCAGCATTTT
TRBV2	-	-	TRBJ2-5	CAGHGQWGETQYF	TGTGCCGGCCATGGGCAGTGGGGAGAGACCCAGTACTTC
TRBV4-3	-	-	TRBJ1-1	CASSQDKGWTAFF	TGCGCCAGCAGCCAAGATAAAGGATGGACGGCTTTCTTT
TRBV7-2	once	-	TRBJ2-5	CASSSRGTDHQETQYF	TGTGCCAGCAGCTCGAGAGGGACCGACCATCAAGAGACCCAGTACTTC
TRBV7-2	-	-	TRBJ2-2	CASTHRSETGELFF	TGTGCCAGCACCCATCGGTCCGAGACCGGGGAGCTGTTTTTT
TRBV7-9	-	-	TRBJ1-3	CASSFSGSSGNTIYF	TGTGCCAGCAGCTTTTCCGGGAGCTCTGGAAACACCATATATTTT
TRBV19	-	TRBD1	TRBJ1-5	CASSIPDRGASNQPQHF	TGTGCCAGTAGTATCCCGGACAGGGGCGCTAGCAATCAGCCCCAGCATTTT
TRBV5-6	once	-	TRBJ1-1	CASSPAGGGTEAFF	TGTGCCAGCAGCCCTGCGGGGGGGGGCACTGAAGCTTTCTTT
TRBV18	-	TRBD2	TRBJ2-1	CASSPGASGGNEQFF	TGTGCCAGCTCACCAGGGGCTAGCGGGGGAAATGAGCAGTTCTTC
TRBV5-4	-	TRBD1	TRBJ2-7	CASSLGGQGAYEQYF	TGTGCCAGCAGCTTGGGTGGGCAGGGGGCATACGAGCAGTACTTC
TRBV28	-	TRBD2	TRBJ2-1	CASSSPSGGVNEQFF	TGTGCCAGCAGTTCCCCTAGCGGGGGGGTGAATGAGCAGTTCTTC
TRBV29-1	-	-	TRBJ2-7	CSVVRASYEQYF	TGCAGCGTTGTCAGGGCCTCCTACGAGCAGTACTTC
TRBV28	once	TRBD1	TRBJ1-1	CASSWGQANTEAFF	TGTGCCAGCAGTTGGGGACAGGCGAACACTGAAGCTTTCTTT
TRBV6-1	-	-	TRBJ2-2	CASSPKGGGTGELFF	TGTGCCAGCAGTCCCAAGGGTGGGGGAACCGGGGAGCTGTTTTTT
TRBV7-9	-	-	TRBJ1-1	CASSLESPRRLLGTEAFF	TGTGCCAGCAGCTTAGAATCCCCTCGCAGGCTCTTGGGCACTGAAGCTTTCTTT
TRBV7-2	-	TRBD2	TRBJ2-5	CASSLAGGAETQYF	TGTGCCAGCAGTCTAGCGGGAGGAGCCGAGACCCAGTACTTC
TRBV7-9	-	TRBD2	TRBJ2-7	CASSLANSGSSKQYF	TGTGCCAGCAGCTTAGCGAATAGCGGGAGCTCTAAGCAGTACTTC